The T cell receptor beta chain described here comes from a study of patients and donors after allogeneic stem cell transplantation. MiXCR, run by TCRdb on the RT-PCR reads, gives a single entry per CDR3 protein. Of approximately 60,000 distinct CDR3 sequences listed, about an eighth are singletons. CDR3 length: 11 amino acids. CDR1 SGHRS and CDR2 YFSETQ come from the germline V gene. A remark on this clonotype: At one end the junction does not follow the germline gene, possibly because of a read error.

The rearrangement joins TRBV5-1 to TRBJ2-3, with D possibly matching TRBD1 (5 bases). The sequencing input was blood, either unsorted or a sorted T cell fraction (not recorded which). The TCR was taken from a human donor who was either an allogeneic HSCT recipient or a stem cell or donor lymphocyte infusion donor (not recorded which). It is not recorded whose cells these are; they may come from a transplant donor. The CDR3 coding sequence is TGCGCCAGCAGGGTGACAGATACGCGGTATTTT. Protein: CASRVTDTRYF.